This passage covers 15 T cell receptor beta chains from one sample sequenced in a study of response to subunit inactivated influenza vaccine. TCRdb redid the calling of the RT-PCR reads with MiXCR, one entry per CDR3 protein. The sample includes 550,000 to 800,000 distinct CDR3 sequences, approximately 14% of them seen just once. The sequenced sample was PBMCs from blood, obtained 14 days before vaccination. Receptor source: a man between 50 and 59 years old who received an inactivated influenza vaccine.

The rearrangement joins TRBV25-1 to TRBJ2-7, with a possible D match to TRBD2 (6 bases). Germline V lookup: CDR1 MGHDK, CDR2 SYGVNS. CDR3 size: 13 residues. The V and J ends lost 8 bases and 5 bases respectively, with 16 bases between them. The CDR3 sequence is CASAGNVNDEQYF. The CDR3 DNA reads TGTGCCAGCGCGGGGAACGTAAACGACGAGCAGTACTTC.

This clonotype was observed a few times. V usage is TRBV6-1 and J usage is TRBJ2-1; 8 positions match TRBD1. Germline-derived CDR1 and CDR2 are MNHNS and SASEGT. Trimming took 6 bases from V and 7 from J; bases not matched to a gene: 17. The CDR3 spans 17 residues. The CDR3 DNA reads TGTGCCAGCAGCCCCGGACAGGGTTGGGGTACAAGGAATGAGCAGTTCTTC. Its translation is CASSPGQGWGTRNEQFF.

This clonotype turned up a few times. This CDR3 is CASSFDDTQYF. As DNA, the CDR3 is TGTGCCAGCAGCTTCGATGATACGCAGTATTTT. The V call is TRBV7-9, the J call TRBJ2-3; unclear D gene. Between the trimmed V and J ends, which lost 3 bases and 6 bases, there was a span of 4 bases. This CDR3 is built from 11 residues. CDR1 and CDR2 from the germline V gene are SEHNR and FQNEAQ (reference sequence).

The CDR3 protein is CAVGTSARQETQYF. In nucleotides, the CDR3 is TGTGCCGTAGGGACTAGCGCGCGCCAAGAGACCCAGTACTTC. The chain combines TRBV10-3 with TRBJ2-5, with 10 bases aligning to TRBD2. Germline V gene lookup returns CDR1 ENHRY and CDR2 SYGVKD. CDR3 length equals 14 residues. Losses at the gene ends were 11 bases for V and 1 base for J; bases not matched to a gene: 7.

CDR3 loop: CSAKDTPLSYNEQFF. CDR3 DNA sequence: TGCAGTGCCAAGGACACCCCCTTATCGTACAATGAGCAGTTCTTC. The gene calls are TRBV20-1 and TRBJ2-1; D perhaps matches TRBD1 (5 bases). Germline values: CDR1 DFQATT, CDR2 SNEGSKA (reference sequence). Trimming stripped 6 bases from V and 4 bases from J, with 19 bases between. The CDR3 runs to 15 residues.

This clonotype was observed a handful of times. The chain joins TRBV24-1 to TRBJ2-2, with no clear D. V lost 2 bases to trimming and J lost 4 bases, with 4 bases between them. CDR1 and CDR2 (germline): KGHDR, SFDVKD. The CDR3 loop spans 13 amino acids. The CDR3 here is CATSDSLTGELFF. The CDR3 DNA is TGTGCCACCAGTGATTCCCTCACCGGGGAGCTGTTTTTT.

This clonotype was found many times. The chain couples TRBV4-3 to TRBJ2-5; D unclear. CDR3 length equals 14 residues. The germline CDR1 and CDR2 sequences are LGHNA and YSLEER. The V and J ends lost 0 bases and 5 bases respectively, with 10 bases between them. The CDR3 bases are TGCGCCAGCAGCCAAGATCCGAACATGGAGACCCAGTACTTC. Amino acid sequence: CASSQDPNMETQYF.

This clonotype appeared many times. The V call is TRBV6-5, the J call TRBJ2-7, with D unresolved. The CDR3 sequence is 12 residues long. Germline V gene data show CDR1 as MNHEY and CDR2 as SVGAGI. Trimming left V 8 bases short and J 2 bases short, with 10 bases between. CDR3 protein: CASSQNPYEQYF. The DNA of the CDR3 is TGTGCCAGCTCCCAAAACCCCTACGAGCAGTACTTC.

The chain joins TRBV21-1 to TRBJ1-1; TRBD1 is the table's D call and was not checked against the DNA. TRBV21-1 is listed as a pseudogene. The CDR3 extends over 16 amino acids. CDR3 sequence: CASSKESGTLNTEAFF. Written as DNA, the CDR3 is TGTGCCAGCAGCAAAGAAAGCGGGACACTGAACACTGAAGCTTTCTTT.

Note on this clonotype: The germline gene is not matched at one end of the junction; a read error may be the cause. This rearrangement joins TRBV19 to TRBJ1-4; D is unresolved. The CDR3 length is 13 residues. Germline loops: CDR1 LNHDA, CDR2 SQIVND (reference sequence). CDR3 sequence reads: CASMQSGYEKLFF. CDR3 bases: TGTGCGAGTATGCAGTCAGGATATGAAAAACTGTTTTTT.

The chain uses TRBV6-2 or TRBV6-3 and TRBJ2-1; TRBD2 matches 7 bases. From germline, CDR1 is MNHEY and CDR2 SVGEGT. The CDR3 consists of 19 residues. The trim removed 5 bases at V and 0 bases at J, leaving 16 bases unmatched. DNA for the CDR3: TGTGCCAGCAGTCGCCCTGATAGCGGGTCTGTGAGCTCCTACAATGAGCAGTTCTTC. As protein: CASSRPDSGSVSSYNEQFF.

There are a few counts of this clonotype. The chain uses TRBV6-2 or TRBV6-3 and TRBJ2-5; TRBD1 is a possible D gene (5 bases). Germline V gene lookup returns CDR1 MNHEY and CDR2 SVGEGT. V shed 8 bases and J shed 5 bases, with 15 bases lying between them. This CDR3 contains 13 residues. The CDR3 here is CASSKGHRETQYF. The CDR3, as DNA: TGTGCCAGCTCGAAGGGGCATCGGGAGACCCAGTACTTC.

The chain recombines TRBV5-1 with TRBJ2-3; possibly TRBD1 or TRBD2 for D (6 bases each). The CDR3 length is 15 residues. Trimming took off 1 base at V and 2 bases at J, with 11 bases between the two ends. In germline, CDR1 is SGHRS, CDR2 YFSETQ. The CDR3 nucleotides are TGCGCCAGCAGCTTGTGGGGGGCCCTCACAGATACGCAGTATTTT. Encoded protein: CASSLWGALTDTQYF.

The chain uses TRBV6-5 and TRBJ1-5; possibly TRBD1 for D (6 bases). V dropped 4 bases and J dropped 6 bases, with 13 bases sitting between them. This CDR3 is built from 14 residues. The germline CDR1 and CDR2 sequences are MNHEY and SVGAGI. The CDR3 coding sequence is TGTGCCAGCAGTTCACAGGGCGGCACTCAGCCCCAGCATTTT. Translation: CASSSQGGTQPQHF.

This chain links TRBV20-1 with TRBJ2-2; D may match TRBD1 or TRBD2 (6 bases each). Trimming stripped 3 bases from V and 4 bases from J, with 12 bases between. This CDR3 contains 14 residues. Germline V gene data show CDR1 as DFQATT and CDR2 as SNEGSKA (reference sequence). This CDR3 is CSASSGAGTGELFF. As DNA, the CDR3 is TGCAGTGCTAGCTCGGGGGCCGGCACCGGGGAGCTGTTTTTT.